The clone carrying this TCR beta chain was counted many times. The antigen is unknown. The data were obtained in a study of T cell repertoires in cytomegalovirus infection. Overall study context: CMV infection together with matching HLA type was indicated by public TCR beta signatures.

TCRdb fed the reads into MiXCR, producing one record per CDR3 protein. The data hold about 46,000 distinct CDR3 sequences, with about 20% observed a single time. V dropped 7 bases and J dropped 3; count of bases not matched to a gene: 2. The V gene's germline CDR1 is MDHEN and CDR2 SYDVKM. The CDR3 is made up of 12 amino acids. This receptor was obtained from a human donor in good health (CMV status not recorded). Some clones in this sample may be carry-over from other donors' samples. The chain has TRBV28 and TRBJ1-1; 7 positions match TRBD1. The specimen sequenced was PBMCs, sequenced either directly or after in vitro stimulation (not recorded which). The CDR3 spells CASKDRYTEAFF. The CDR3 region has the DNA TGTGCCAGCAAGGACAGGTACACTGAAGCTTTCTTT. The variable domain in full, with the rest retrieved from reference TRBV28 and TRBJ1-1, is DVKVTQSSRYLVKRTGEKVFLECVQDMDHENMFWYRQDPGLGLRLIYFSYDVKMKEKGDIPEGYSVSREKKERFSLILESASTNQTSMYLCASKDRYTEAFFGQGTRLTVV.